This note documents a single T cell receptor beta chain sequence. These data belong to a study of technical replicates of blood from a few donors. The assay was immunoSEQ multiplex PCR, and TCRdb's table has in-frame clones only and misses some. This table has some 13,000 clones, 60% to 80% appearing once. This CDR3 has 14 residues. The V and J ends lost 9 bases and 2 bases respectively, with 15 bases between them. Germline CDR1 is MNHEY and CDR2 is SMNVEV (reference sequence). The sequence derives from a human donor in good health. Sequencing input: PBMCs. The V call is TRBV27, the J call TRBJ2-3; possible D gene TRBD1, 5 bases. CDR3 coding DNA: TGTGCCAGTCGGAAGGGGATGCCCACAGATACGCAGTATTTT. Its protein is CASRKGMPTDTQYF.